A single sample gave rise to the 24 T cell receptor beta chains below, sequenced in a study of blood T cell repertoires in COVID-19 (dated by TCRdb to the early 2020s). The method behind the library was the immunoSEQ multiplex PCR assay. TCRdb took over this immuneACCESS table, retaining in-frame rearrangements with V and J assigned. Such tables are incomplete; in checked studies, under half of the missing clones stem from an unresolved V gene, and the remainder is unexplained. Across this sample there are about 410,000 clones, with approximately 89% seen only once. The ten largest clones add up to 1.5% to 1.8% of the sample. Sequencing was done on a sample of peripheral blood. The receptors shown here come from a woman in her thirties or forties with COVID-19, enrolled during active disease.

The V call is TRBV27, the J call TRBJ2-7; D is perhaps TRBD1 (5 bases). V was pared by 5 bases and J by 3 bases, with 14 bases between. The germline V gene encodes CDR1 MNHEY and CDR2 SMNVEV (reference sequence). The CDR3 consists of 14 residues. CDR3 nucleotide sequence: TGTGCCAGCAGTCACGGACAAATCCACTACGAGCAGTACTTC. It translates to CASSHGQIHYEQYF.

This chain joins TRBV5-6 and TRBJ1-1; 8 nucleotides align to TRBD1. Looked up from germline, CDR1 is SGHDT and CDR2 is YYEEEE. The CDR3 has 15 amino acids. V was clipped by 3 bases and J by 1 base; unmatched bases: 5. CDR3 loop: CASSSLGTGNTEAFF. Here the CDR3 DNA reads TGTGCCAGCAGCTCGTTAGGGACAGGGAACACTGAAGCTTTCTTT.

The chain joins TRBV5-1 to TRBJ1-4; D might be TRBD1 (6 bases). V was cut by 7 bases and J by 0 bases, with 13 bases left in between. The CDR3 totals 15 residues. Per the germline V gene, CDR1 is SGHRS and CDR2 is YFSETQ. The CDR3 spells CASHWGGPTNEKLFF. In DNA form, the CDR3 reads TGCGCCAGCCATTGGGGGGGGCCAACTAATGAAAAACTGTTTTTT. The complete variable domain, with remaining parts taken from reference TRBV5-1 and TRBJ1-4, reads KAGVTQTPRYLIKTRGQQVTLSCSPISGHRSVSWYQQTPGQGLQFLFEYFSETQRNKGNFPGRFSGRQFSNSRSEMNVSTLELGDSALYLCASHWGGPTNEKLFFGSGTQLSVL.

V gene TRBV27 combines with J gene TRBJ2-5; 9 bases match TRBD2. The CDR3 runs to 18 residues. V shed 5 bases, J shed 2 bases, and the junction held 15 bases outside the gene matches. In germline, CDR1 is MNHEY, CDR2 SMNVEV (reference sequence). CDR3 bases: TGTGCCAGCAGTCCTATCCCCGTCCTAGCGGGACTACAAGAGACCCAGTACTTC. It is translated as CASSPIPVLAGLQETQYF.

The chain joins TRBV5-4 to TRBJ1-1, with 10 nucleotides matching TRBD1. J was trimmed by 5 bases and V by 5 bases; bases with no gene match: 6. The CDR3 length is 14 residues. Germline V gene data show CDR1 as SGHNT and CDR2 as YYREEE (reference sequence). The CDR3 loop reads CASRPGTGDTEAFF. The DNA for the CDR3 is TGTGCCAGCAGGCCCGGGACAGGGGATACTGAAGCTTTCTTT.

The chain is built from TRBV9 and TRBJ1-6; D call uncertain. This CDR3 comprises 16 residues. Germline CDR1 reads SGDLS; CDR2 reads YYNGEE. Trimming left V 0 bases short and J 7 bases short, with 14 bases between. CDR3 loop: CASSVDWSGQNSPLHF. The CDR3 DNA follows: TGTGCCAGCAGCGTAGATTGGTCAGGTCAAAATTCACCCCTCCACTTT.

This chain uses TRBV28 with TRBJ2-5, with D maybe TRBD2 (5 bases). CDR1 MDHEN and CDR2 SYDVKM come from the germline V gene. There are 14 residues in the CDR3. V gave up 7 bases and J gave up 1 base, with 13 bases separating them. CDR3 sequence reads: CASTPRGPQETQYF. CDR3 DNA sequence: TGTGCCAGCACCCCTCGCGGGCCCCAAGAGACCCAGTACTTC. Complete variable domain (other parts from reference TRBV28 and TRBJ2-5): DVKVTQSSRYLVKRTGEKVFLECVQDMDHENMFWYRQDPGLGLRLIYFSYDVKMKEKGDIPEGYSVSREKKERFSLILESASTNQTSMYLCASTPRGPQETQYFGPGTRLLVL.

There are a few counts of this clone. The rearrangement links TRBV21-1 to TRBJ2-7; TRBD2, the table's D call, lacks a check against the DNA. TRBV21-1 is labeled a pseudogene. This CDR3 has 14 amino acids. The CDR3 region is CASNRRRRSYEQYF. CDR3 bases: TGTGCCAGCAACCGACGGAGGCGCTCCTACGAGCAGTACTTC.

The V call is TRBV12-5, the J call TRBJ2-5; D is uncertain. Looked up from germline, CDR1 is LGHNT and CDR2 is FRNRAP. V was clipped by 2 bases and J by 5 bases, with 6 bases between them. The CDR3 has 12 residues. CDR3 in amino acids: CASGLLRETQYF. In DNA form, the CDR3 reads TGTGCTAGTGGTTTGCTCCGGGAGACCCAGTACTTC.

V gene TRBV5-8 combines with J gene TRBJ1-5; TRBD1 agrees at 8 bases. This CDR3 has 18 amino acids. Germline V lookup: CDR1 SGHTS, CDR2 YDEGEE. V lost 5 bases and J lost 2; bases outside the gene matches: 15. The CDR3 DNA sequence: TGTGCCAGCAGTGCGGGACAGGTCCTCCCGGGAGGCAATCAGCCCCAGCATTTT. It is translated as CASSAGQVLPGGNQPQHF.

The gene calls are TRBV6-2 or TRBV6-3 and TRBJ2-5, with D unclear. This CDR3 is 12 amino acids long. Looked up from germline, CDR1 is MNHEY and CDR2 is SVGEGT. V was shortened by 4 bases and J by 1 base, with 4 bases between the two germline ends. In nucleotides, the CDR3 is TGTGCCAGCAGTTCGTCCCAAGAGACCCAGTACTTC. The encoded protein is CASSSSQETQYF.

J is TRBJ2-7 and V is TRBV28, with 7 bases lining up with TRBD2. The V segment lost 6 bases and the J segment 2 bases; nucleotides outside the gene matches: 10. Germline assignment: CDR1 MDHEN and CDR2 SYDVKM. The CDR3 consists of 15 residues. CDR3 bases: TGTGCCAGCAGGACCCAGGGAGGGTTCACCTACGAGCAGTACTTC. Its protein product is CASRTQGGFTYEQYF.

The chain joins TRBV29-1 to TRBJ1-3, with D uncertain. The CDR3 is 14 amino acids. With 7 bases removed from V and 2 bases from J, the gap between germline ends came to 15 bases. The germline CDR1 and CDR2 sequences are SQVTM and ANQGSEA. In nucleotides, the CDR3 is TGCAGCGCCTTAGTGGCTGGAGCTGGAAACACCATATATTTT. This gives the protein CSALVAGAGNTIYF.

The chain joins TRBV7-3 to TRBJ1-3; D not resolved. Germline loops: CDR1 SGHTA, CDR2 FQGTGA. Deletions cut 3 bases from V and 0 bases from J, with 6 bases between. The CDR3 extends over 14 amino acids. The CDR3 nucleotides are TGTGCCAGCAGCTTGGCGGGCTCTGGAAACACCATATATTTT. Its translation is CASSLAGSGNTIYF. Full variable domain (missing parts from reference TRBV7-3 and TRBJ1-3): GAGVSQTPSNKVTEKGKYVELRCDPISGHTALYWYRQSLGQGPEFLIYFQGTGAADDSGLPNDRFFAVRPEGSVSTLKIQRTERGDSAVYLCASSLAGSGNTIYFGEGSWLTVV.

This clone appeared once. The chain uses TRBV7-9 and TRBJ2-6, with 9 nucleotides matching TRBD1. Germline V gene data show CDR1 as SEHNR and CDR2 as FQNEAQ (reference sequence). The junction had 8 bases not matched to a gene; V was cut back by 5 bases and J by 0 bases. The CDR3 has 18 residues. CDR3 sequence: CASSDLRDRASGANVLTF. The CDR3 DNA sequence: TGTGCCAGCAGCGACCTCCGGGACAGGGCCTCTGGGGCCAACGTCCTGACTTTC.

This clone was recorded once. The V gene is TRBV28, the J gene TRBJ2-1, with 7 bases fitting TRBD1. Germline V gene sequence: CDR1 MDHEN, CDR2 SYDVKM. V dropped 5 bases and J dropped 0; count of bases not matched to a gene: 10. This CDR3 has 17 residues. CDR3 sequence reads: CASSAAYRDSSYNEQFF. In nucleotides, the CDR3 is TGTGCCAGCAGTGCAGCTTATCGGGACAGCTCCTACAATGAGCAGTTCTTC. The full variable domain, in which reference TRBV28 and TRBJ2-1 provide the parts outside the CDR3, is DVKVTQSSRYLVKRTGEKVFLECVQDMDHENMFWYRQDPGLGLRLIYFSYDVKMKEKGDIPEGYSVSREKKERFSLILESASTNQTSMYLCASSAAYRDSSYNEQFFGPGTRLTVL.

The chain carries TRBV14 and TRBJ2-1, with a tentative D call TRBD2 (6 bases). V was pared by 3 bases and J by 4 bases, with 13 bases between. Per the germline V gene, CDR1 is SGHDN and CDR2 is FVKESK. The CDR3 is 15 residues long. The CDR3 loop is CASSQGGLNYNEQFF. Written as DNA, the CDR3 is TGTGCCAGCAGCCAGGGGGGACTGAATTACAATGAGCAGTTCTTC.

The V and J genes are TRBV11-3 and TRBJ1-1; the match to TRBD1 covers 7 bases. CDR1 is SGHNT, CDR2 YENEEA, per germline. V lost 1 base, J lost 0 bases, and 2 bases stayed unmatched. The CDR3 length is 15 residues. As DNA, the CDR3 is TGTGCCAGCAGCTTAGGAGGGGGCCTGAACACTGAAGCTTTCTTT. Protein product: CASSLGGGLNTEAFF.

This clone turned up a few times. The V and J genes are TRBV6-6 and TRBJ1-5; D is possibly TRBD1 (5 bases). V was clipped by 6 bases and J by 5 bases, with 11 bases between them. Germline CDR1 reads MNHNY; CDR2 reads SVGAGI (reference sequence). The CDR3 spans 13 residues. CDR3 bases: TGTGCCAGCAGCCTCCAGGGCGATCAGCCCCAGCATTTT. This codes for CASSLQGDQPQHF.

J is TRBJ2-1 and V is TRBV29-1, with no clear D. Trimming stripped 2 bases from V and 7 bases from J, with 21 bases between. CDR3 length equals 16 residues. CDR1 is SQVTM, CDR2 ANQGSEA, per germline. CDR3 DNA sequence: TGCAGCGTTGAAATTAATGGTTGGGTAGCTGAGAATGAGCAGTTCTTC. Protein product: CSVEINGWVAENEQFF.

CDR3 region: CASSPMLGGEGYTF. The CDR3, as DNA: TGTGCCAGCAGCCCCATGTTGGGGGGAGAAGGCTACACCTTC. The chain has TRBV4-2 and TRBJ1-2; weak D call: TRBD1 (5 bases). CDR1 is LGHNA and CDR2 is YNFKEQ in the germline V gene. CDR3 length: 14 residues. V was pared by 4 bases and J by 8 bases, with 17 bases between.

V is TRBV2 and J is TRBJ1-5; D remains ambiguous. CDR3 size: 14 residues. V lost 7 bases and J 0 bases, leaving 10 bases between the germline ends. The V gene's germline CDR1 is SNHLY and CDR2 FYNNEI. The chain's CDR3 is CASILDYSNQPQHF. CDR3 DNA sequence: TGTGCCAGCATCTTGGACTATAGCAATCAGCCCCAGCATTTT. Using reference TRBV2 and TRBJ1-5 for the parts outside the CDR3, the full variable domain is EPEVTQTPSHQVTQMGQEVILRCVPISNHLYFYWYRQILGQKVEFLVSFYNNEISEKSEIFDDQFSVERPDGSNFTLKIRSTKLEDSAMYFCASILDYSNQPQHFGDGTRLSIL.

The genes are TRBV7-3 and TRBJ2-3; TRBD2 is a possible D gene (6 bases). Germline assignment: CDR1 SGHTA and CDR2 FQGTGA. The CDR3 is 18 amino acids. V was cut by 4 bases and J by 6 bases, with 26 bases left in between. The chain's CDR3 is CASSSPRLDYRQSDTQYF. In DNA, the CDR3 is TGTGCCAGCAGCTCGCCGCGTCTGGACTACCGCCAATCGGATACGCAGTATTTT.

The chain is built from TRBV24-1 and TRBJ2-3, with TRBD1 matching 8 bases. There are 17 residues in the CDR3. CDR1 KGHDR and CDR2 SFDVKD come from the germline V gene. Unmatched junction bases numbered 8, after V lost 4 bases and J lost 0 bases. As DNA, the CDR3 is TGTGCCACCAGTGACAACGGACAGGGACCTAGCACAGATACGCAGTATTTT. Translation gives CATSDNGQGPSTDTQYF.